This TCR beta chain was captured in a study of blood T cell repertoires in COVID-19. Study information: Sample material is recorded as cDNA or gDNA derived from T cells, B-cell-depleted T cells, or PBMCs.

Original methodology: Scientists estimated how many nucleated cells there were by amplifying reference gene primers. Sequenced by immunoSEQ multiplex PCR; TCRdb stores in-frame clones only, minus some. V and J calls plus clone size are reproduced from that table; the DNA served to infer D and trimming. The sample holds around 260,000 clones; roughly 83% are singletons and the top ten take about 4.5%. This sequence was found in a man aged 55 to 69 who had recovered from COVID-19. Sequences were obtained from peripheral blood.

This CDR3 is CSVEDFTQGSYGYTF. The CDR3 region has the DNA TGCAGCGTTGAAGATTTCACCCAGGGCTCTTATGGCTACACCTTC. The chain recombines TRBV29-1 with TRBJ1-2; maybe TRBD1 (5 bases). The CDR3 is made up of 15 amino acids. V was trimmed by 0 bases and J by 5 bases, leaving 16 bases between them. Germline CDR1 is SQVTM and CDR2 is ANQGSEA.